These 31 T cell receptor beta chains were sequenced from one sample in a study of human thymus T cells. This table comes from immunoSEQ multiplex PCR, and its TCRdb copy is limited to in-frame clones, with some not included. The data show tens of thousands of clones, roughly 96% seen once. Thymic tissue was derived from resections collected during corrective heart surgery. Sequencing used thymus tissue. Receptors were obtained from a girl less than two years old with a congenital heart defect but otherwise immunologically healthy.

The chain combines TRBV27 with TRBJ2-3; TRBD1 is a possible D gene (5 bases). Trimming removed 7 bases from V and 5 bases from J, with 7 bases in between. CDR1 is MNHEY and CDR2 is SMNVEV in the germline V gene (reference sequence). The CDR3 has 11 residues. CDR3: CASIGQDTQYF. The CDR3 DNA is TGTGCCAGCATCGGACAAGATACGCAGTATTTT.

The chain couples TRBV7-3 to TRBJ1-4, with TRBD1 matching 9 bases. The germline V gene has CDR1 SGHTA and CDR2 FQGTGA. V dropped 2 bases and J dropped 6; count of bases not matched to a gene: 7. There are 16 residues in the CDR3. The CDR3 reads CASSLLRGQGDEKLFF. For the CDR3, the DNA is TGTGCCAGCAGCTTACTACGGGGACAGGGCGATGAAAAACTGTTTTTT.

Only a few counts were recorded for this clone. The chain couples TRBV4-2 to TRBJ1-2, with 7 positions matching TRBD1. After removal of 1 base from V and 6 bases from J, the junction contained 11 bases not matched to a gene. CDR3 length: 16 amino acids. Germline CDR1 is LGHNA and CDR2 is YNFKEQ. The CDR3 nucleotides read TGTGCCAGCAGCCAAGGGGTCCCGACAGGGAGGGATGGCTACACCTTC. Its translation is CASSQGVPTGRDGYTF.

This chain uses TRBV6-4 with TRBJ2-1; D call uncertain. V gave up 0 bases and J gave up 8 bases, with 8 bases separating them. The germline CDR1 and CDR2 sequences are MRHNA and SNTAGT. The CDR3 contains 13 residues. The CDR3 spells CASSDSKRHEQFF. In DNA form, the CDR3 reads TGTGCCAGCAGTGACTCGAAGCGCCATGAGCAGTTCTTC.

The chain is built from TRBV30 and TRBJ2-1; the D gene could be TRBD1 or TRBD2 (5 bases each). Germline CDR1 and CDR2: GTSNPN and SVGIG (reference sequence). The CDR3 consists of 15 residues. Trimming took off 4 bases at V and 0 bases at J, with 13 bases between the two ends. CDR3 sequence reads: CAWNRDVPSYNEQFF. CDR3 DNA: TGTGCCTGGAATAGGGACGTCCCCTCCTACAATGAGCAGTTCTTC.

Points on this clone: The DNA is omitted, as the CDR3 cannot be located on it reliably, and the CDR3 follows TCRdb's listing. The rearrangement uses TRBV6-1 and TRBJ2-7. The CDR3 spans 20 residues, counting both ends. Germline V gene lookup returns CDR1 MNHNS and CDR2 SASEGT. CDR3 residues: CASSESLSTLRARPSYEQYF.

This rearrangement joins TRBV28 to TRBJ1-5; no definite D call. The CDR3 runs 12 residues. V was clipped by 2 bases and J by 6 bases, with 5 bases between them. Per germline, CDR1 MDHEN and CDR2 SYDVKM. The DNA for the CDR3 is TGTGCCAGCAGTTTACGGCGTCAGCCCCAGCATTTT. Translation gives CASSLRRQPQHF.

This CDR3 is CASSTDRETVRDYGYTF. The CDR3 nucleotides are TGTGCCAGCAGCACGGACAGGGAGACAGTTAGGGACTATGGCTACACCTTC. The chain joins TRBV5-5 to TRBJ1-2; 8 bases line up with TRBD1. V trimming: 4 bases; J trimming: 3 bases; junction bases outside the gene matches: 14. The CDR3 contains 17 residues. Germline V lookup: CDR1 SGHKS, CDR2 YYEKEE (reference sequence).

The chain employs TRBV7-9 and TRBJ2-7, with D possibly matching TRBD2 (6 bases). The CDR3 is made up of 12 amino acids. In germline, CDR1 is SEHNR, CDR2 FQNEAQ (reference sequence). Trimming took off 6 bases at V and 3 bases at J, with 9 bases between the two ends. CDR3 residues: CASSSSGYEQYF. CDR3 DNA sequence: TGTGCCAGCAGTAGTAGCGGCTACGAGCAGTACTTC.

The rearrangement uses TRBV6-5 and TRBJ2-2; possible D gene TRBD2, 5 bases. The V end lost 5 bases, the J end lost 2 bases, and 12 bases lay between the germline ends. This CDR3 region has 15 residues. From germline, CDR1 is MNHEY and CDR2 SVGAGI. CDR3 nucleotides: TGTGCCAGCAGTCGCCGGACGGGAAACACCGGGGAGCTGTTTTTT. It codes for CASSRRTGNTGELFF.

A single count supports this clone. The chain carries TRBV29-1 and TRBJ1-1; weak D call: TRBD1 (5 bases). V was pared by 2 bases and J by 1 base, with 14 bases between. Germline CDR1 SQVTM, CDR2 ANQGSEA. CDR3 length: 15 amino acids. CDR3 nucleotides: TGCAGCGTTGAACTACCGGGGGTGCCGAACACTGAAGCTTTCTTT. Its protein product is CSVELPGVPNTEAFF.

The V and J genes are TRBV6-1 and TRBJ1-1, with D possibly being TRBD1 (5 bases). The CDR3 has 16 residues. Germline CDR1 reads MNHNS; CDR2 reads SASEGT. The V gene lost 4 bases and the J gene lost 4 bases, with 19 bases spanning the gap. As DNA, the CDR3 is TGTGCCAGCAGTGCTCCGGGACCCACCCGGGGCACTGAAGCTTTCTTT. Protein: CASSAPGPTRGTEAFF.

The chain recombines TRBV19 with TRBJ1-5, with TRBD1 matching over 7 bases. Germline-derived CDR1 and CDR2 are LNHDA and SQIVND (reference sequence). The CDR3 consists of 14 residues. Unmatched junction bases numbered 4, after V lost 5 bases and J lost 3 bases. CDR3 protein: CASSAGTANQPQHF. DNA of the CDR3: TGTGCCAGTAGTGCCGGGACAGCCAATCAGCCCCAGCATTTT.

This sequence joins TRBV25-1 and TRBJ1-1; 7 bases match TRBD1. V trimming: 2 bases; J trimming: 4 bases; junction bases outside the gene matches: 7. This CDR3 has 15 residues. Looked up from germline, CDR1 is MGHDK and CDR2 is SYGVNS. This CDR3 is CASSEQGGESTEAFF. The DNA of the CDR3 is TGTGCCAGCAGTGAACAGGGGGGAGAGAGCACTGAAGCTTTCTTT.

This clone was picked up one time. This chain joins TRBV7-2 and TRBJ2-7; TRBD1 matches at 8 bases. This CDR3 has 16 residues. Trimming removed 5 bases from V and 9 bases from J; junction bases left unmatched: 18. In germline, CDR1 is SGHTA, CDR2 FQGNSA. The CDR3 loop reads CASSLGRTGQGIRQYF. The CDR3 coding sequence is TGTGCCAGCAGCCTAGGTCGAACTGGACAGGGTATTCGGCAGTACTTC.

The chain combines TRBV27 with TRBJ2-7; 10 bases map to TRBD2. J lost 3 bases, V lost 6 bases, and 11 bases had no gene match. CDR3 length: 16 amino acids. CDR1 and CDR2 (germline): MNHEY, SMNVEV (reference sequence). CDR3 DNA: TGTGCCAGCAGCCCTGTGACTAGCGGGTGGTTCTACGAGCAGTACTTC. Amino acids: CASSPVTSGWFYEQYF.

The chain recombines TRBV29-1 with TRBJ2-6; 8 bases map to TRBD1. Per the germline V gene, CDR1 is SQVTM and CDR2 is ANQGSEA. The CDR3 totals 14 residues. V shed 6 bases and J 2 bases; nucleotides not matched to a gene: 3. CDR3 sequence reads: CSVGQGAGANVLTF. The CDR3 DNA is TGCAGCGTCGGACAGGGAGCTGGGGCCAACGTCCTGACTTTC.

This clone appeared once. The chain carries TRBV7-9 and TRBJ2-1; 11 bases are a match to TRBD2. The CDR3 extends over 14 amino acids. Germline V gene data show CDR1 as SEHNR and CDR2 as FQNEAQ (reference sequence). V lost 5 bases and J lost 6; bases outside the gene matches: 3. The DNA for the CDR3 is TGTGCCAGCAGCGGCACTAGCGGGAGCAATGAGCAGTTCTTC. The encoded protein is CASSGTSGSNEQFF. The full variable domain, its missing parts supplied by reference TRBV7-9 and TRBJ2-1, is DTGVSQNPRHKITKRGQNVTFRCDPISEHNRLYWYRQTLGQGPEFLTYFQNEAQLEKSRLLSDRFSAERPKGSFSTLEIQRTEQGDSAMYLCASSGTSGSNEQFFGPGTRLTVL.

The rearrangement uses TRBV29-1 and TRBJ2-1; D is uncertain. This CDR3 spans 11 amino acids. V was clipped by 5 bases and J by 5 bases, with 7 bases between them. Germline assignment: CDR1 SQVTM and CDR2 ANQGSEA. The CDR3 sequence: CSVPEHNEQFF. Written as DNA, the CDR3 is TGCAGCGTTCCAGAACACAATGAGCAGTTCTTC.

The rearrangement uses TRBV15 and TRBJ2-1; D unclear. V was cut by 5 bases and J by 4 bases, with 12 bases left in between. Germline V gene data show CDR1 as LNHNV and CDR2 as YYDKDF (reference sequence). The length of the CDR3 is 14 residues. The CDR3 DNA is TGTGCCACCAGCCCGGGCCCACAATACAATGAGCAGTTCTTC. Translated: CATSPGPQYNEQFF.

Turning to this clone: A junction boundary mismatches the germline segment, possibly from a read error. The CDR3 is CASSDFRDSQTF. CDR3 DNA: TGTGCCAGCAGTGACTTCCGGGACTCTCAGACCTTT. The rearrangement links TRBV25-1 to TRBJ1-1; tentative D call: TRBD1 (5 bases). CDR1 is MGHDK, CDR2 SYGVNS, per germline. The CDR3 runs to 12 residues.

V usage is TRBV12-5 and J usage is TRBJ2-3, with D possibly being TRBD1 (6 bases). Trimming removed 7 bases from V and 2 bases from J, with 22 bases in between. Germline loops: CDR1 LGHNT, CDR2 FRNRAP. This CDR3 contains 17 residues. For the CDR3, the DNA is TGTGCTAGTGCCCTGACCGGACAGCTAAATCCCACAGATACGCAGTATTTT. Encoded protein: CASALTGQLNPTDTQYF.

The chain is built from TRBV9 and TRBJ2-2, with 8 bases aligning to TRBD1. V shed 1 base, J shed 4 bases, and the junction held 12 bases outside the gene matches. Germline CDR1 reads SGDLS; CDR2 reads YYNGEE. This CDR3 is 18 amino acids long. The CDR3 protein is CASSVRAQGARGTGELFF. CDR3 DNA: TGTGCCAGCAGCGTAAGAGCCCAGGGGGCGCGCGGCACCGGGGAGCTGTTTTTT.

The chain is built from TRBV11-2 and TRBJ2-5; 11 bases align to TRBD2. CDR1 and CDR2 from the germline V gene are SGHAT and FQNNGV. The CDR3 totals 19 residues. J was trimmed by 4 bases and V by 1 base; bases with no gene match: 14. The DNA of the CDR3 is TGTGCCAGCAGCTTAGTGGCGACCTTGGTAGCGGGAGGGGGAGAGACCCAGTACTTC. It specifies CASSLVATLVAGGGETQYF.

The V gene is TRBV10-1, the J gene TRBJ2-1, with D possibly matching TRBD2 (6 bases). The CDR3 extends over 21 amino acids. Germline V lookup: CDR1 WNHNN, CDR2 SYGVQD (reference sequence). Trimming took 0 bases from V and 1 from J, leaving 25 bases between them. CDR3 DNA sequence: TGCGCCAGCAGTGAGTCGAGTTCGGCGGGAACCCAGCTCTGGTCCTACAATGAGCAGTTCTTC. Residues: CASSESSSAGTQLWSYNEQFF.

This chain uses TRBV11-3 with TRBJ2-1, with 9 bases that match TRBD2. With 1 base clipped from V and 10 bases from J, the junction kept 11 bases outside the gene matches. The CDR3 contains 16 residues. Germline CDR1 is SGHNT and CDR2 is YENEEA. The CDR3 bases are TGTGCCAGCAGCTTAGCTGGGACTAGCAGAGACTCCGAGCAGTTCTTC. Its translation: CASSLAGTSRDSEQFF. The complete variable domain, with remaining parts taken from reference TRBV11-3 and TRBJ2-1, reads EAGVVQSPRYKIIEKKQPVAFWCNPISGHNTLYWYLQNLGQGPELLIRYENEEAVDDSQLPKDRFSAERLKGVDSTLKIQPAELGDSAVYLCASSLAGTSRDSEQFFGPGTRLTVL.

CDR3 coding DNA: TGCGCCAGCAGCCGAGAGAGTAGTTCGGGACAGGGGGCAACTGGAAACACCATATATTTT. It codes for CASSRESSSGQGATGNTIYF. This chain links TRBV4-3 with TRBJ1-3, with 12 bases identical to TRBD1. Germline CDR1 reads LGHNA; CDR2 reads YSLEER. V was pared by 4 bases and J by 2 bases, with 15 bases of the junction left unmatched. The CDR3 is 20 amino acids.

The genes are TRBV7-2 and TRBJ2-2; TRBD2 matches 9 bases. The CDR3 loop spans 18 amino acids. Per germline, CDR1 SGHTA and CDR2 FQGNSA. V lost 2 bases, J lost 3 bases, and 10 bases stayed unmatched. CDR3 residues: CASSLFLAGLRDTGELFF. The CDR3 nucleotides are TGTGCCAGCAGCTTATTCCTAGCGGGATTGCGGGACACCGGGGAGCTGTTTTTT.

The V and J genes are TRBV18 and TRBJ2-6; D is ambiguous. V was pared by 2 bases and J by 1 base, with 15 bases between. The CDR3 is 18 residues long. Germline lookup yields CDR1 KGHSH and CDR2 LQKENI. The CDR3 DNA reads TGTGCCAGCTCACCAGAGGCCCACCCTATATCTGGGGCCAACGTCCTGACTTTC. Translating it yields CASSPEAHPISGANVLTF.

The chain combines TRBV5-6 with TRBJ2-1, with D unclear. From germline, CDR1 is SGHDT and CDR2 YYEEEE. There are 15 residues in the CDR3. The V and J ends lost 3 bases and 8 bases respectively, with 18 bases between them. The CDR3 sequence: CASSSSLPPRDEQFF. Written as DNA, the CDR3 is TGTGCCAGCAGCTCATCCCTTCCGCCTCGGGATGAGCAGTTCTTC.

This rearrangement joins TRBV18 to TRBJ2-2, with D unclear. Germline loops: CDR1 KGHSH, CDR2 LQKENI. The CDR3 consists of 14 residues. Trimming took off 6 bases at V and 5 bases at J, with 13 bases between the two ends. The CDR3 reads CASSLNSETGELFF. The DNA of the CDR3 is TGTGCCAGCTCCCTCAACAGTGAAACCGGGGAGCTGTTTTTT. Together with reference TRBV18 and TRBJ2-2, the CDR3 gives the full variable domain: NAGVMQNPRHLVRRRGQEARLRCSPMKGHSHVYWYRQLPEEGLKFMVYLQKENIIDESGMPKERFSAEFPKEGPSILRIQQVVRGDSAAYFCASSLNSETGELFFGEGSRLTVL.